This TCR beta chain was sequenced in a study of Graves' ophthalmopathy and Graves' hyperthyroidism (dated by TCRdb to 2017 to 2018). With regard to the full study: Peripheral blood samples were taken at the time of initial diagnosis, before any treatment was given. The study used TCR beta repertoire signatures to distinguish Graves' ophthalmopathy from Graves' hyperthyroidism and to predict progression to ophthalmopathy. The 100 discovery patients were randomly split 7:3 into training and test sets. In six or seven hyperthyroidism patients, the T-cell repertoires found in thyroid tissue were compared with those found in blood. Following sample collection, hyperthyroidism patients were given methimazole at a starting dose of 30 mg daily, and ophthalmopathy patients were given high-dose intravenous methylprednisolone. For independent validation, a separate cohort was made up of 18 to 20 hyperthyroidism patients plus 17 patients who later progressed from hyperthyroidism to ophthalmopathy. To explore V-J signatures that separate ophthalmopathy from hyperthyroidism, a discovery set of fewer than 110 patients was enrolled, consisting of 40 to 45 with ophthalmopathy and about 60 with stable hyperthyroidism. In total, 135 blood samples were TCR-sequenced: approximately 42 ophthalmopathy, some 75 hyperthyroidism and about 17 hyperthyroidism-to-ophthalmopathy patients.

Many counts were recorded for this clonotype. Its cognate antigen has yet to be identified. The sample holds no much larger clone one base away, and base qualities are not on file. For repertoire sequencing, the TCR beta CDR3 regions were amplified from RNA transcripts. The first round of RT-PCR was done with HTBI primers and the Qiagen OneStep RT-PCR kit, and was followed by a second round of multiplex PCR, then size selection and purification. The libraries underwent paired-end sequencing with 100 bp reads on an Illumina HiSeq2000. The original methods were these. SOAPnuke was used for read processing, and reads with adapters, uncalled bases, a mean Phred below 15, or no exact constant-primer or identifier match were discarded. COPE v1.2.5 was used to merge the high-quality paired reads. Clonotypes were defined as unique nucleotide sequences and were aligned to IMGT TRB V, D and J references using MiTCR v1.1. The analysis was limited to V-J combinations with a frequency above 0.0001, which together covered around 99% of the repertoires. For each V-J combination, a TCR clonal expansion and chaos score was defined as the ratio of F50 clonal expansion to chaos observed in the TCRdist matrix. Features were reduced by Welch's t-statistics and random forest to about a dozen V-J combinations, which fed a naive Bayes classifier. The similarity between thyroid and blood repertoires was quantified using the Morisita-Horn index. The public sequencing data were trimmed at Q25 with fastp and processed into clonotypes with MiXCR by TCRdb, which kept only in-frame beta chains. Rows with one shared CDR3 protein collapse into an entry with the most common genes and DNA. Here the V and J calls rest on TCRdb's processing, not on the authors' analysis. The sample yields about 620,000 distinct CDR3 sequences; approximately 22% were counted once. The ten biggest clones cover 7.1% of the sample.

In the germline V gene (reference sequence), CDR1 corresponds to LNHNV and CDR2 to YYDKDF. The CDR3 runs 14 amino acids, cysteine and phenylalanine included. Kept here is only the CDR3 DNA, which spans 42 bases and is read in frame from base 1. The junction shows trimming of 0 bases on V and 4 bases on J, plus 9 bases between the germline ends. Hyperthyroidism was defined as stable when no progression to ophthalmopathy occurred within 18 months of follow-up. The hyperthyroidism patients were 18 to 65 years old and newly diagnosed, with a disease duration of less than 2 months. Patients with other autoimmune diseases, uncontrolled infections, pregnancy or lactation were excluded. Diagnosis was based on clinical symptoms, serum thyroxine, TRAb, thyroid ultrasound and orbital computed tomography. Ficoll-Paque density gradient centrifugation was used to isolate PBMCs from approximately 10 ml of fresh peripheral blood. Total RNA was extracted using Trizol reagent, and RNA quality was checked on an Agilent 2100 Bioanalyzer.

The research as a whole found: In cross-validation, the 13-signature model distinguished ophthalmopathy from stable hyperthyroidism with about 90% sensitivity and approximately 81% specificity, and in the test set the corresponding values were roughly 80% and 76%. In validation, the model predicted ophthalmopathy progression with about 71% sensitivity and around 72% specificity; fewer than 15 predicted patients were CT-confirmed with GO in a median of roughly 6.8 months. No statistical method was used to set the sample size in advance, and the investigators knew which group each participant was assigned to. Most of the expanded thyroid clonotypes with a frequency above 0.001 were also detected in blood, and it was suggested that the thyroid immune response may be reflected by blood repertoires.

The sequenced sample consisted of peripheral blood. In this chain, TRBV15 is recombined with TRBJ1-2, with an unclear D gene assignment. This TCR was recovered from a woman younger than 35 with stable Graves' hyperthyroidism. Some clones in this sample may be carry-over from other donors' samples. Donor details come from another sample of the same person, matched by shared clones. CDR3 loop: CATSRDQASYGYTF. Here is the DNA: TGTGCCACCAGCAGAGATCAGGCCAGCTATGGCTACACCTTC.